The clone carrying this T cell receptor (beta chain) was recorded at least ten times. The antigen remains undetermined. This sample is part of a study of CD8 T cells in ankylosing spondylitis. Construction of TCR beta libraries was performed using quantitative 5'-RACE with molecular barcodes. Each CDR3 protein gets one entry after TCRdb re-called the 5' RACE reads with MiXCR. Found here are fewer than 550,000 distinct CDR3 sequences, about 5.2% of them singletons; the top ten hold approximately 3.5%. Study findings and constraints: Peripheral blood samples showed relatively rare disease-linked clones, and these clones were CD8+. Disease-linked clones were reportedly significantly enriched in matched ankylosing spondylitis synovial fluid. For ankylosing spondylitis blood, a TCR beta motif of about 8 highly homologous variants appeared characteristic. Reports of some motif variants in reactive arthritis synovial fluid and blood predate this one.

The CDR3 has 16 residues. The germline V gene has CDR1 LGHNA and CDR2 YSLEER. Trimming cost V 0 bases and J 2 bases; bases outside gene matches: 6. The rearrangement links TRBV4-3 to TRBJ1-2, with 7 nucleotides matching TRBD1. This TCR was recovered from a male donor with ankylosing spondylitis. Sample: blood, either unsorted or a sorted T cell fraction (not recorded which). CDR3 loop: CASSQDLGRGNYGYTF. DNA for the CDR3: TGCGCCAGCAGCCAAGATTTAGGCAGGGGGAACTATGGCTACACCTTC.